This T cell receptor beta chain appears in the sequencing data of a study of cytomegalovirus exposure and HLA in healthy donors. Looked up from germline, CDR1 is GTSNPN and CDR2 is SVGIG (reference sequence). This CDR3 contains 13 residues. The ends were cut back, 8 bases at V and 4 bases at J, with 17 bases in the middle. PCR used 60 Vbeta primers and 13 Jbeta primers. Sequencing used immunoSEQ multiplex PCR; TCRdb keeps in-frame clones, though not all of them. The data show 120,000 or so clones, around 75% seen once. This clone was detected ten times or more. This TCR was sampled from a woman aged 45-65 years in good health and CMV-seropositive. The sample was PBMCs. This chain links TRBV30 with TRBJ1-1; weak D call: TRBD1 (5 bases). The CDR3 is CAIERRGGTEAFF. The CDR3 bases are TGTGCCATTGAGCGGCGGGGGGGCACTGAAGCTTTCTTT.